These 31 T cell receptor beta chains were sequenced from one sample in a study of neurological immune-mediated disorders. TCRdb fed the 5' RACE reads into MiXCR, producing one record per CDR3 protein. The data hold roughly 80,000 distinct CDR3 sequences, with about a tenth observed a single time. The sample taken for sequencing was PBMCs. These TCRs come from a man between 40 and 49 years old in good health.

This clonotype was recorded at least ten times. The chain carries TRBV24-1 and TRBJ2-3, with TRBD2 identical over 9 bases. V trimming: 12 bases; J trimming: 6 bases; junction bases outside the gene matches: 9. This CDR3 is 13 amino acids long. The germline CDR1 and CDR2 sequences are KGHDR and SFDVKD. In nucleotides, the CDR3 is TGTGCCTCCGCGGGGGGGCCATCCGATACGCAGTATTTT. This translates into CASAGGPSDTQYF.

This clonotype was seen ten or more times. One junction end disagrees with the germline gene, perhaps due to a read error. This chain joins TRBV27 and TRBJ2-7; 8 positions match TRBD1. Germline CDR1 reads MNHEY; CDR2 reads SMNVEV (reference sequence). CDR3 length: 12 amino acids. CDR3 sequence: CPTDRGTYEQYF. The CDR3 DNA is TGCCCCACCGACAGGGGCACCTACGAGCAGTACTTC.

This clonotype was seen at least ten times. The V gene is TRBV20-1, the J gene TRBJ2-2, with D possibly being TRBD2 (6 bases). The CDR3 length is 15 residues. V lost 3 bases and J lost 4, with 15 bases in between. Germline CDR1 and CDR2: DFQATT and SNEGSKA (reference sequence). The CDR3: CSASAGRRVTGELFF. In DNA, the CDR3 is TGCAGTGCTAGCGCCGGGAGAAGGGTCACCGGGGAGCTGTTTTTT.

This clonotype was counted many times. The chain couples TRBV4-2 to TRBJ2-7, with TRBD2 matching over 7 bases. V was pared by 4 bases and J by 2 bases, with 8 bases of the junction left unmatched. CDR1 LGHNA and CDR2 YNFKEQ come from the germline V gene. The CDR3 contains 15 residues. CDR3 protein: CASSPEPSGTYEQYF. The CDR3 DNA reads TGTGCCAGCAGCCCGGAACCTAGCGGAACCTACGAGCAGTACTTC.

This clonotype has ten or more counts. The V gene is TRBV6-5, the J gene TRBJ2-3, with D uncertain. V shed 6 bases and J shed 0 bases, with 10 bases lying between them. Germline V gene data show CDR1 as MNHEY and CDR2 as SVGAGI. The CDR3 is 14 residues long. The CDR3 spells CASSWTISTDTQYF. The CDR3 bases are TGTGCCAGCAGCTGGACCATAAGCACAGATACGCAGTATTTT.

Details on this clonotype: Possible read error: a much larger clone is one base away. The chain is built from TRBV19 and TRBJ2-5; TRBD2 aligns across 7 bases. The CDR3 loop spans 15 amino acids. The J segment lost 4 bases and the V segment lost 6 bases, leaving 11 bases of the junction unmatched. Germline CDR1 LNHDA, CDR2 SQIVND (reference sequence). CDR3 protein: CASSGTIGSRETQYF. CDR3 DNA sequence: TGTGCCAGTAGCGGGACTATCGGGAGTAGAGAGACCCAGTACTTC.

This clonotype was detected many times. The CDR3 region has the DNA TGCGCCAGCAGCTGGCTTGGGCGGGGAGCCCAAGAGACCCAGTACTTC. Amino acids: CASSWLGRGAQETQYF. The J gene is TRBJ2-5, the V gene TRBV5-1, with D tentatively TRBD2 (6 bases). CDR1 and CDR2 from the germline V gene are SGHRS and YFSETQ. Trimming removed 3 bases from V and 1 base from J, with 16 bases in between. The CDR3 extends over 16 amino acids.

Many counts were recorded for this clonotype. The genes are TRBV27 and TRBJ1-1; D remains ambiguous. This CDR3 contains 13 residues. V lost 5 bases, J lost 5 bases, and 12 bases lay in between. Germline assignment: CDR1 MNHEY and CDR2 SMNVEV (reference sequence). The CDR3 protein is CASSPRLGTEAFF. The CDR3 bases are TGTGCCAGCAGTCCCCGCTTGGGGACTGAAGCTTTCTTT.

This clonotype was recorded at least ten times. This chain uses TRBV6-6 with TRBJ1-2; weak D call: TRBD1 (5 bases). There are 13 residues in the CDR3. Germline V CDR1 and CDR2: MNHNY, SVGAGI (reference sequence). V was cut by 7 bases and J by 5 bases, with 14 bases left in between. This chain's CDR3 is CASIPTGGYGYTF. The CDR3 nucleotides read TGTGCCAGCATTCCCACCGGGGGATATGGCTACACCTTC.

To note about this clonotype: At one of its ends the junction is not consistent with the germline gene, which may arise from a read error. The rearrangement links TRBV7-9 to TRBJ2-7; D gene ambiguous. This CDR3 contains 13 residues. Germline V lookup: CDR1 SEHNR, CDR2 FQNEAQ (reference sequence). CDR3 nucleotides: TGTGCCAGCAGCTTTGAACACCACTACGTGCAGTACTTC. Residues: CASSFEHHYVQYF. The full variable domain, in which reference TRBV7-9 and TRBJ2-7 provide the parts outside the CDR3, is DTGVSQNPRHKITKRGQNVTFRCDPISEHNRLYWYRQTLGQGPEFLTYFQNEAQLEKSRLLSDRFSAERPKGSFSTLEIQRTEQGDSAMYLCASSFEHHYVQYFGPGTRLTVT.

In its sample, this clonotype was seen many times. The CDR3 nucleotides read TGTGCCAGCAGCTTGAAGGCTAGCGGGGGGCTGAACACCGGGGAGCTGTTTTTT. This translates into CASSLKASGGLNTGELFF. This chain uses TRBV5-5 with TRBJ2-2; 11 nucleotides match TRBD2. The length of the CDR3 is 18 residues. V lost 1 base, J lost 1 base, and 6 bases stayed unmatched. From germline, CDR1 is SGHKS and CDR2 YYEKEE (reference sequence). Full variable domain (outside the CDR3, taken from reference TRBV5-5 and TRBJ2-2): DAGVTQSPTHLIKTRGQQVTLRCSPISGHKSVSWYQQVLGQGPQFIFQYYEKEERGRGNFPDRFSARQFPNYSSELNVNALLLGDSALYLCASSLKASGGLNTGELFFGEGSRLTVL.

This clonotype was found many times. The chain is built from TRBV7-9 and TRBJ2-2; D ambiguous. CDR1 is SEHNR, CDR2 FQNEAQ, per germline (reference sequence). The CDR3 length is 12 residues. Trimming pared 11 bases from V and 5 bases from J, leaving 12 bases between. CDR3 in amino acids: CAGLEGTGELFF. The CDR3 DNA follows: TGTGCCGGTCTAGAAGGTACCGGGGAGCTGTTTTTT.

This clonotype appeared many times. V is TRBV20-1 and J is TRBJ2-7; 9 bases align to TRBD2. Trimming removed 2 bases from V and 2 bases from J; junction bases left unmatched: 1. Germline V gives CDR1 DFQATT, CDR2 SNEGSKA (reference sequence). The length of the CDR3 is 13 residues. CDR3 amino acids: CSARLAGTYEQYF. DNA of the CDR3: TGCAGTGCTAGACTAGCGGGGACCTACGAGCAGTACTTC.

This clonotype occurred many times. One end of the junction does not line up with germline, which may come from a read error. This chain uses TRBV12-3 or TRBV12-4 with TRBJ2-3; a possible D gene is TRBD2 (5 bases). The CDR3 has 12 residues. CDR3 amino acids: CASRLAPDTQYF. The CDR3, as DNA: TGTGCCAGCAGATTAGCGCCAGATACGCAGTATTTT.

There are many counts of this clonotype. V usage is TRBV10-3 and J usage is TRBJ2-1; D not resolved. Germline CDR1 reads ENHRY; CDR2 reads SYGVKD. This CDR3 spans 11 amino acids. Trimming took 3 bases from V and 7 from J, leaving 4 bases between them. The CDR3 loop reads CAISDFNEQFF. As DNA, the CDR3 is TGTGCCATCAGTGACTTTAATGAGCAGTTCTTC.

This clonotype was detected many times. The V gene is TRBV12-3 or TRBV12-4, the J gene TRBJ1-1; D is unresolved. The CDR3 totals 15 residues. V was clipped by 5 bases and J by 1 base, with 14 bases between them. The CDR3 DNA reads as TGTGCCAGCAGTCCAAGATCCACACAGAACACTGAAGCTTTCTTT. This encodes CASSPRSTQNTEAFF.

Many counts were recorded for this clonotype. The CDR3, as DNA: TGTGCCAGCAGTTCTATAGGGACGGCGGGCTACACCTTC. Protein: CASSSIGTAGYTF. The J gene is TRBJ1-2, the V gene TRBV12-3 or TRBV12-4; weak D call: TRBD1 (5 bases). Trimming cost V 4 bases and J 8 bases, with 14 bases left between them. The CDR3 contains 13 residues.

This clonotype occurred many times. The gene calls are TRBV18 and TRBJ1-1; TRBD1 is a possible D gene (5 bases). Trimming left V 2 bases short and J 6 bases short, with 13 bases between. Germline values: CDR1 KGHSH, CDR2 LQKENI. This CDR3 region has 14 residues. CDR3 DNA sequence: TGTGCCAGCTCACCAAGGCAGGGAGACGCTGAAGCTTTCTTT. This encodes CASSPRQGDAEAFF.

This clonotype was counted ten times or more. The chain uses TRBV25-1 and TRBJ2-1; D is perhaps TRBD2 (6 bases). The CDR3 is made up of 15 amino acids. Germline V gene data show CDR1 as MGHDK and CDR2 as SYGVNS. The V gene lost 5 bases and the J gene lost 4 bases, with 15 bases spanning the gap. The CDR3 is CASSLRGFDYNEQFF. The CDR3 region has the DNA TGTGCCAGCAGTCTACGGGGGTTTGATTACAATGAGCAGTTCTTC.

This clonotype was seen more than once but under ten times. V is TRBV12-3 or TRBV12-4 and J is TRBJ2-3; D uncertain. Trimming removed 6 bases at V and 6 bases at J, with 10 bases between. The CDR3 contains 12 residues. DNA of the CDR3: TGTGCCAGCAGCACCAACTCGGATACGCAGTATTTT. Its translation: CASSTNSDTQYF.

This clonotype was found many times. V gene TRBV14 combines with J gene TRBJ2-1, with 11 bases that match TRBD2. Germline trimming cut 1 base from V and 4 bases from J; bases unmatched to any gene: 3. Germline V gives CDR1 SGHDN, CDR2 FVKESK. The CDR3 consists of 16 residues. The CDR3 spells CASSQGLAGGYNEQFF. Written as DNA, the CDR3 is TGTGCCAGCAGCCAAGGTCTAGCGGGAGGATACAATGAGCAGTTCTTC.

Ten or more counts support this clonotype. V gene TRBV6-5 combines with J gene TRBJ2-7; the match to TRBD1 covers 8 bases. The CDR3 totals 15 residues. The germline V gene has CDR1 MNHEY and CDR2 SVGAGI. V lost 6 bases, J lost 2 bases, and 9 bases stayed unmatched. CDR3: CASRRQGPHPYEQYF. The CDR3 bases are TGTGCCAGCAGGAGACAGGGGCCCCATCCCTACGAGCAGTACTTC.

This clonotype was observed many times. The chain has TRBV27 and TRBJ2-6; D perhaps matches TRBD2 (5 bases). V was trimmed by 5 bases and J by 1 base, leaving 6 bases between them. The CDR3 contains 14 residues. CDR1 and CDR2 from the germline V gene are MNHEY and SMNVEV (reference sequence). CDR3 sequence (DNA): TGTGCCAGCAGTCGGACTTCTGGGGCCAACGTCCTGACTTTC. Protein product: CASSRTSGANVLTF.

This clonotype was seen at least ten times. This chain uses TRBV6-5 with TRBJ2-1; D possibly corresponds to TRBD1 (5 bases). This CDR3 region has 13 residues. Trimming removed 3 bases from V and 6 bases from J, with 9 bases in between. Germline CDR1 and CDR2: MNHEY and SVGAGI. Written as DNA, the CDR3 is TGTGCCAGCAGTTATGGGGCCCTCAATGAGCAGTTCTTC. Protein: CASSYGALNEQFF.

In this sample, this clonotype turned up many times. The chain links TRBV7-9 to TRBJ2-7; weak D call: TRBD1 (6 bases). CDR3 size: 13 residues. Germline CDR1 reads SEHNR; CDR2 reads FQNEAQ (reference sequence). Trimming removed 5 bases from V and 8 bases from J, with 16 bases in between. CDR3 amino acids: CASSPSSQGQQYF. CDR3 coding DNA: TGTGCCAGCAGCCCTAGTAGCCAGGGGCAGCAGTACTTC.

This clonotype has at least ten counts. The chain's CDR3 is CASSHSGANVLTF. The DNA of the CDR3 is TGTGCCAGCAGCCATTCTGGGGCCAACGTCCTGACTTTC. The chain uses TRBV7-4 and TRBJ2-6; no clear D gene. V lost 5 bases and J 1 base, leaving 3 bases between the germline ends. From germline, CDR1 is SGHVT and CDR2 SQSDAQ. The CDR3 is made up of 13 amino acids.

The table lists this clonotype with many counts. The rearrangement joins TRBV25-1 to TRBJ2-7; D is unresolved. The germline gives CDR1 MGHDK, CDR2 SYGVNS. V lost 2 bases to trimming and J lost 5 bases, with 13 bases between them. CDR3 length equals 14 residues. CDR3 residues: CASSEAPPRNEQYF. DNA of the CDR3: TGTGCCAGCAGTGAAGCTCCTCCCCGGAACGAGCAGTACTTC.

This clonotype was found many times. The gene calls are TRBV14 and TRBJ2-1; 9 bases map to TRBD1. J was trimmed by 3 bases and V by 1 base; bases with no gene match: 4. Germline lookup yields CDR1 SGHDN and CDR2 FVKESK. The CDR3 spans 16 residues. The CDR3 DNA is TGTGCCAGCAGCCAAGCGGGGGACAGGGTCTACAATGAGCAGTTCTTC. Protein sequence: CASSQAGDRVYNEQFF.

This clonotype has ten or more counts. The chain's CDR3 is CASSYGAAQGDTQYF. DNA for the CDR3: TGCGCCAGCAGCTATGGGGCGGCGCAAGGAGATACGCAGTATTTT. This rearrangement joins TRBV5-1 to TRBJ2-3; weak D call: TRBD1 (5 bases). Germline assignment: CDR1 SGHRS and CDR2 YFSETQ. V was clipped by 3 bases and J by 5 bases, with 16 bases between them. This CDR3 contains 15 residues.

This clonotype was detected many times. The V and J genes are TRBV20-1 and TRBJ1-6; unclear D gene. V lost 1 base and J lost 8, with 12 bases in between. The CDR3 extends over 14 amino acids. Looked up from germline, CDR1 is DFQATT and CDR2 is SNEGSKA (reference sequence). CDR3 DNA: TGCAGTGCTAGAGGGGCCCAATACGATTCACCCCTCCACTTT. Residues: CSARGAQYDSPLHF.

Details on this clonotype: Possible read error: a much larger clone is one base away. V is TRBV20-1 and J is TRBJ2-5, with D tentatively TRBD1 or TRBD2 (5 bases each). V shed 2 bases and J shed 4 bases, with 17 bases lying between them. Germline V gene lookup returns CDR1 DFQATT and CDR2 SNEGSKA (reference sequence). The length of the CDR3 is 15 residues. CDR3 nucleotides: TGCAGTGCTAGAAAACGGGGCGTTGATTCAGAGACCCAGTACTTC. The encoded protein is CSARKRGVDSETQYF.